Below are 9 T cell receptor beta chains sequenced from a single sample in a study of shared clonotypes between healthy human individuals (dated by TCRdb to 2020 to 2022). The library was generated by the immunoSEQ multiplex PCR assay. TCRdb took this table from immuneACCESS and kept in-frame rearrangements with V and J called. Such tables lack part of the clones; where checked against another copy, unresolved V genes explain under half of the gap, and the rest is unexplained. Across this sample there are roughly 450,000 clones, with more than 65% seen only once. The ten largest clonotypes hold about an eighth of the sample. The sequenced material came from PBMCs. The origin of the receptors is a woman between 40 and 55 years old in good health. Some clones in this sample may be carry-over from other donors' samples.

The V and J genes are TRBV4-1 and TRBJ1-1; D unclear. Between the trimmed V and J ends, which lost 4 bases and 3 bases, there was a span of 21 bases. The germline V gene encodes CDR1 MGHRA and CDR2 YSYEKL. CDR3 length equals 17 residues. The CDR3 nucleotides are TGCGCCAGCAGCCGCCCGCGGGGAGCCGGGGAGGACACTGAAGCTTTCTTT. This encodes CASSRPRGAGEDTEAFF.

The CDR3 region has the DNA TGTGCCAGCAGCCCTCGACTAGTCCCGAGAACAGATACGCAGTATTTT. It is translated as CASSPRLVPRTDTQYF. The chain is built from TRBV14 and TRBJ2-3, with D possibly TRBD2 on 6 matching bases. Per germline, CDR1 SGHDN and CDR2 FVKESK. The CDR3 sequence is 16 residues long. The V gene lost 4 bases and the J gene lost 3 bases, with 17 bases spanning the gap.

This clone has only a few counts. This chain uses TRBV28 with TRBJ2-2; TRBD1 matches at 8 bases. The CDR3 runs to 16 residues. Germline V gene lookup returns CDR1 MDHEN and CDR2 SYDVKM. The trim removed 6 bases at V and 3 bases at J, leaving 9 bases unmatched. CDR3 nucleotide sequence: TGTGCCAGCAGACAGGACAGGGCCGGGGACACCGGGGAGCTGTTTTTT. Protein product: CASRQDRAGDTGELFF.

Turning to this clone: The same CDR3 arises from other DNA sequences in this sample as well. The chain has TRBV7-3 and TRBJ2-7, with TRBD1 identical over 7 bases. Losses at the gene ends were 5 bases for V and 0 bases for J; bases not matched to a gene: 4. The germline V gene has CDR1 SGHTA and CDR2 FQGTGA. This CDR3 has 14 residues. The CDR3, as DNA: TGTGCCAGCAGCCGGGACAGCAGCTCCTACGAGCAGTACTTC. Translation gives CASSRDSSSYEQYF.

The chain employs TRBV5-4 and TRBJ1-1, with D tentatively TRBD1 (5 bases). CDR1 and CDR2 (germline): SGHNT, YYREEE (reference sequence). This CDR3 spans 15 amino acids. V was pared by 4 bases and J by 4 bases, with 17 bases between. DNA for the CDR3: TGTGCCAGCAGCGAGGACATCTTCGGTGGCACTGAAGCTTTCTTT. Its translation: CASSEDIFGGTEAFF. The full variable domain, completed using reference TRBV5-4 and TRBJ1-1, is ETGVTQSPTHLIKTRGQQVTLRCSSQSGHNTVSWYQQALGQGPQFIFQYYREEENGRGNFPPRFSGLQFPNYSSELNVNALELDDSALYLCASSEDIFGGTEAFFGQGTRLTVV.

J is TRBJ1-5 and V is TRBV10-3; D might be TRBD1 (6 bases). Per germline, CDR1 ENHRY and CDR2 SYGVKD. Trimming cost V 10 bases and J 0 bases, with 10 bases left between them. The CDR3 is 13 amino acids. In nucleotides, the CDR3 is TGTGCCACCCGGGACATTAGCAATCAGCCCCAGCATTTT. It codes for CATRDISNQPQHF.

In DNA, the CDR3 is TGTGCCAGCTCACCAAGACAGTGGAGCACAGATACGCAGTATTTT. It specifies CASSPRQWSTDTQYF. J is TRBJ2-3 and V is TRBV18; D is perhaps TRBD1 (5 bases). This CDR3 is 15 amino acids long. V was clipped by 2 bases and J by 0 bases, with 9 bases between them. CDR1 and CDR2 (germline): KGHSH, LQKENI.

The chain is built from TRBV7-2 and TRBJ1-2; 8 bases are a match to TRBD1. This CDR3 is built from 13 residues. CDR1 is SGHTA, CDR2 FQGNSA, per germline. The V and J ends lost 6 bases and 12 bases, in that order; junction bases with no gene match: 12. The CDR3 DNA sequence: TGTGCCAGCAGTCTAGACAGGACAGGGAGGAACACCTTC. As protein: CASSLDRTGRNTF.

The chain carries TRBV9 and TRBJ2-5; D gene uncertain. CDR1 is SGDLS and CDR2 is YYNGEE in the germline V gene. Trimming removed 4 bases from V and 1 base from J, with 8 bases in between. The CDR3 sequence is 13 residues long. The CDR3 DNA is TGTGCCAGCAGCCAAGGATTCCAAGAGACCCAGTACTTC. Protein product: CASSQGFQETQYF.